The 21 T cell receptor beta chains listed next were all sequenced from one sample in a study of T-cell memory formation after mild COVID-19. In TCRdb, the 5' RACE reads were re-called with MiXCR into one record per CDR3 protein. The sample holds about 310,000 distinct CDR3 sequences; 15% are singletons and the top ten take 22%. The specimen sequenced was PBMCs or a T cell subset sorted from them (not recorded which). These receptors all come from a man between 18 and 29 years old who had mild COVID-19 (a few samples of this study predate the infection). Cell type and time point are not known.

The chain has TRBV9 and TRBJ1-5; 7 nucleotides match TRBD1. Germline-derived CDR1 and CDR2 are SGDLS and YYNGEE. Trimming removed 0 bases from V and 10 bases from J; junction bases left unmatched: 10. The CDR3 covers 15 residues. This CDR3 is CASSVGGDSSRPQHF. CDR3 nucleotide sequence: TGTGCCAGCAGCGTAGGTGGGGACAGCTCCCGTCCCCAGCATTTT.

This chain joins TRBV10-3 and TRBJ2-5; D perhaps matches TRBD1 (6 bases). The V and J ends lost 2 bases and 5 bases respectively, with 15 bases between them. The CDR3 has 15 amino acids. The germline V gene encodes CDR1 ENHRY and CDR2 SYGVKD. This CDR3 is CAISEPDSRGETQYF. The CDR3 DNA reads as TGTGCCATCAGTGAGCCGGACAGTAGAGGCGAGACCCAGTACTTC.

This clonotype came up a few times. In DNA, the CDR3 is TGTGCCAGCAGTGAAGTCGGTTGGGACAGACACACCGGGGAGCTGTTTTTT. It is translated as CASSEVGWDRHTGELFF. The V and J genes are TRBV6-1 and TRBJ2-2; 7 nucleotides align to TRBD1. The length of the CDR3 is 17 residues. V dropped 1 base and J dropped 3; count of bases not matched to a gene: 8. Germline V lookup: CDR1 MNHNS, CDR2 SASEGT.

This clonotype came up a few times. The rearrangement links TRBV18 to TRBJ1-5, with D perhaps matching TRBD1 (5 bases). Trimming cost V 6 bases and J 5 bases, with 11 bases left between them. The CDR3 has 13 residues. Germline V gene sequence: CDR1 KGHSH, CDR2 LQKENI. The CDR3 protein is CASSDLGDQPQHF. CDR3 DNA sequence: TGTGCCAGCTCTGACTTGGGGGATCAGCCCCAGCATTTT.

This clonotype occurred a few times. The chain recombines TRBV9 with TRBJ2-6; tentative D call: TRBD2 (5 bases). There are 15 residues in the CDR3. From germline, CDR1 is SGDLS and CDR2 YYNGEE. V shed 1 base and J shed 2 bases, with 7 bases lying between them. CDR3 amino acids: CASSVIGAGANVLTF. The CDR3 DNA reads TGTGCCAGCAGCGTAATCGGGGCTGGGGCCAACGTCCTGACTTTC.

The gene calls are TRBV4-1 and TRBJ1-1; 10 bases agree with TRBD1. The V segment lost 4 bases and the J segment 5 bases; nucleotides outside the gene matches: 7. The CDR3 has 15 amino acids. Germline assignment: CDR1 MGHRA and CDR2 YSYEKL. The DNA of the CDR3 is TGCGCCAGCAGCCTGACAGGGGGCATTCAAACTGAAGCTTTCTTT. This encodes CASSLTGGIQTEAFF.

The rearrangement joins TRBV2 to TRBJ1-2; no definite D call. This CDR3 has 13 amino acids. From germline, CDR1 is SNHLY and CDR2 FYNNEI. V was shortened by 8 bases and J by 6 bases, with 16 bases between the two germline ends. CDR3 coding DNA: TGTGCCAGCGTTACAATTCCTTCTAATGGCTACACCTTC. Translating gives CASVTIPSNGYTF.

The CDR3 protein is CASSPPADYNEQFF. The CDR3 DNA follows: TGTGCCAGCAGCCCCCCCGCAGATTACAATGAGCAGTTCTTC. V is TRBV7-6 and J is TRBJ2-1; D is undetermined. The CDR3 totals 14 residues. Trimming shortened V by 5 bases and J by 4 bases, and 12 bases separated the two germline ends. Germline CDR1 is SGHVS and CDR2 is FNYEAQ.

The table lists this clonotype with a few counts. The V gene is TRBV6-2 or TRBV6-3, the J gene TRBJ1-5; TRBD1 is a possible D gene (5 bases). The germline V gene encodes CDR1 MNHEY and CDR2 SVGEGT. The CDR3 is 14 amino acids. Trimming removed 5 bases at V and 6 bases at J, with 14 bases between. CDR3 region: CASSPQGGTQPQHF. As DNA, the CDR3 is TGTGCCAGCAGTCCTCAGGGAGGAACTCAGCCCCAGCATTTT.

In nucleotides, the CDR3 is TGTGCCAGCAGTCCCACAGGGGTAAGGGAGACCCAGTACTTC. It encodes CASSPTGVRETQYF. The chain joins TRBV12-3 or TRBV12-4 to TRBJ2-5, with TRBD1 matching 7 bases. The J segment lost 5 bases and the V segment lost 5 bases, leaving 8 bases of the junction unmatched. The CDR3 is 14 residues long.

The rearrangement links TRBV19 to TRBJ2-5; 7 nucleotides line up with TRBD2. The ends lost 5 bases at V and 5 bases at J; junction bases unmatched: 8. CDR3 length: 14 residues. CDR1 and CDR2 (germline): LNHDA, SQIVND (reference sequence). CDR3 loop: CASSVTLASETQYF. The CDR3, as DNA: TGTGCCAGTAGTGTCACACTAGCGTCGGAGACCCAGTACTTC. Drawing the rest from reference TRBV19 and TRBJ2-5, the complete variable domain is DGGITQSPKYLFRKEGQNVTLSCEQNLNHDAMYWYRQDPGQGLRLIYYSQIVNDFQKGDIAEGYSVSREKKESFPLTVTSAQKNPTAFYLCASSVTLASETQYFGPGTRLLVL.

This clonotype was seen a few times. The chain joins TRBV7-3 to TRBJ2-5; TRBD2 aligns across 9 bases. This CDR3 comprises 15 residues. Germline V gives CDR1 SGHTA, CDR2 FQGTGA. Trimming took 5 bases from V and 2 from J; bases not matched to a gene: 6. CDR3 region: CASSAGTSLQETQYF. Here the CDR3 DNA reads TGTGCCAGCAGCGCCGGGACTAGCCTACAAGAGACCCAGTACTTC. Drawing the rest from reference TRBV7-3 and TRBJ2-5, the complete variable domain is GAGVSQTPSNKVTEKGKYVELRCDPISGHTALYWYRQSLGQGPEFLIYFQGTGAADDSGLPNDRFFAVRPEGSVSTLKIQRTERGDSAVYLCASSAGTSLQETQYFGPGTRLLVL.

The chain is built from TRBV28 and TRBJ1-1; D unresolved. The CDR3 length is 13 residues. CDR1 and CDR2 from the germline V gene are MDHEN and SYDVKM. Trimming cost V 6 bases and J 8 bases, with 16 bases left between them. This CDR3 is CASSLPPPREAFF. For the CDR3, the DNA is TGTGCCAGCAGCCTACCCCCGCCGCGAGAAGCTTTCTTT.

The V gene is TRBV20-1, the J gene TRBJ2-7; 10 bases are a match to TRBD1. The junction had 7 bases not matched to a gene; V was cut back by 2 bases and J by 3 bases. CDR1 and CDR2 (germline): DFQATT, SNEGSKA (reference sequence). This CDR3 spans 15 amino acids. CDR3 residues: CSARHVGQGIYEQYV. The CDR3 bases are TGCAGTGCTAGACACGTGGGACAGGGGATCTACGAGCAGTACGTC.

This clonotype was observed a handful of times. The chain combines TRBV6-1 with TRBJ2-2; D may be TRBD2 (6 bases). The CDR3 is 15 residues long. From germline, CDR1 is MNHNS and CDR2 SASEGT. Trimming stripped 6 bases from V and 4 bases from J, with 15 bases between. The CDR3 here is CASRDGGWGTGELFF. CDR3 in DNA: TGTGCCAGCAGGGACGGGGGATGGGGCACCGGGGAGCTGTTTTTT.

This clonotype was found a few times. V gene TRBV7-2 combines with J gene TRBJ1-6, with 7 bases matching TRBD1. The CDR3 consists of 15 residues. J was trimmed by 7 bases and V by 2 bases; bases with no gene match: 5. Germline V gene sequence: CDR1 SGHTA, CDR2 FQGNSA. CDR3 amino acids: CASSLRNRGNSPLHF. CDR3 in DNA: TGTGCCAGCAGCTTACGGAACAGGGGAAATTCACCCCTCCACTTT.

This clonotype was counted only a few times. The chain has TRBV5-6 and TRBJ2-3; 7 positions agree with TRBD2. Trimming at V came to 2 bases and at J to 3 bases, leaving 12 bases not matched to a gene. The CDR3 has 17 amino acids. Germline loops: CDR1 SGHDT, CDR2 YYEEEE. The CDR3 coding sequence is TGTGCCAGCAGCTTCTTCCGACTAGCTCGGTTTACAGATACGCAGTATTTT. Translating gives CASSFFRLARFTDTQYF.

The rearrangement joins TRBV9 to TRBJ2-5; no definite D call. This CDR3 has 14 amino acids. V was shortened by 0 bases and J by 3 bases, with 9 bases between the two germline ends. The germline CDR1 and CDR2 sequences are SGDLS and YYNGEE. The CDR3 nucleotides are TGTGCCAGCAGCGTAGGGCAGGACGAAGAGACCCAGTACTTC. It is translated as CASSVGQDEETQYF.

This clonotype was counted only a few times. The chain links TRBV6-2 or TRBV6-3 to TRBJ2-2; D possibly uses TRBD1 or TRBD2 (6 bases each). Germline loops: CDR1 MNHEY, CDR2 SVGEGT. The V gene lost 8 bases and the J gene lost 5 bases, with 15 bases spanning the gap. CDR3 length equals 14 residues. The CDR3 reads CASYPGAGTGELFF. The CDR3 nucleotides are TGTGCCAGCTATCCGGGGGCGGGGACCGGGGAGCTGTTTTTT.

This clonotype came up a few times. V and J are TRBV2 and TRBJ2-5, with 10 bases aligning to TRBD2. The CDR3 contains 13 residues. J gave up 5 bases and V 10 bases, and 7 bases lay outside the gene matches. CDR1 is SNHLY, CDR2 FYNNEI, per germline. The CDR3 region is CAIRSGGAETQYF. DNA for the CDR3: TGTGCCATCAGAAGCGGGGGGGCTGAGACCCAGTACTTC.

The CDR3 region is CASTTGQGYQPQHF. The CDR3 DNA follows: TGTGCCAGTACTACGGGACAGGGGTATCAGCCCCAGCATTTT. This chain links TRBV28 with TRBJ1-5; 10 bases align to TRBD1. CDR1 and CDR2 (germline): MDHEN, SYDVKM. Trimming cost V 9 bases and J 5 bases; bases outside gene matches: 7. The CDR3 length is 14 residues.